A selection of T cell receptor beta chains follows, all from one sample in a study of human thymus T cells. The table came from immunoSEQ multiplex PCR; TCRdb's copy has only in-frame clones and leaves some out. The table has about 60,000 clones, 90% to 95% seen once; the top ten hold 5.5% to 7%. The sample was blood. All receptors come from a boy younger than two with a congenital heart defect but otherwise immunologically healthy. The CDR3 runs from the conserved cysteine through the conserved F or W.

TRBV5-4	TRBJ1-4	CASSPQGSNEKLFF
TRBV5-1	TRBJ2-7	CASSLGYEQYF
TRBV28	TRBJ2-7	CASSLFTSGASYEQYF
TRBV10-3	TRBJ2-7	CAISYSTGGVSYEQYF
TRBV5-1	TRBJ2-7	CASSLGLAGANPLDEQYF
TRBV5-1	TRBJ1-1	CASSFGASEAFF
TRBV2	TRBJ1-4	CASSGVKLFF
TRBV5-1	TRBJ2-5	CASSDRQETQYF
TRBV7-2	TRBJ1-1	CASSFQYNMNTEAFF
TRBV5-1	TRBJ1-2	CASSLGQYGYTF
TRBV18	TRBJ2-5	CASSPQETQYF
TRBV6-1	TRBJ1-4	CASSELDLATNEKLFF
TRBV20-1	TRBJ2-3	CSAEVTDTQYF
TRBV10-3	TRBJ2-1	CAIKIAESSYNEQFF
TRBV7-9	TRBJ2-1	CASSLGGRNEQFF
TRBV5-4	TRBJ2-1	CASSLEEYNEQFF
TRBV18	TRBJ2-5	CASSQPGQGTETQYF
TRBV27	TRBJ1-2	CASRRWAGKGGYTF
TRBV5-6	TRBJ2-1	CASSQDRGVYNEQFF
TRBV4-2	TRBJ2-7	CASSQELAGIWDEQYF
TRBV7-2	TRBJ2-7	CASSLGPGSYEQYF
TRBV4-1	TRBJ2-7	CASSQGLAGAWYEQYF
TRBV9	TRBJ2-5	CASSVALKETQYF
TRBV7-9	TRBJ2-1	CASRRSGAENEQFF
TRBV28	TRBJ1-2	CASSYPAQGVANYGYTF
TRBV14	TRBJ1-1	CASSRWKLSSGNTEAFF
TRBV6-1	TRBJ2-3	CASSVTGGIAGGWSTDTQYF
TRBV7-2	TRBJ1-1	CASSLAKTGATEAFF
TRBV4-2	TRBJ2-1	CASTTNGGEQFF
TRBV4-1	TRBJ2-2	CASSQVGRSDTGELFF
TRBV19	TRBJ2-3	CASSIDIVFGGRGTDTQYF